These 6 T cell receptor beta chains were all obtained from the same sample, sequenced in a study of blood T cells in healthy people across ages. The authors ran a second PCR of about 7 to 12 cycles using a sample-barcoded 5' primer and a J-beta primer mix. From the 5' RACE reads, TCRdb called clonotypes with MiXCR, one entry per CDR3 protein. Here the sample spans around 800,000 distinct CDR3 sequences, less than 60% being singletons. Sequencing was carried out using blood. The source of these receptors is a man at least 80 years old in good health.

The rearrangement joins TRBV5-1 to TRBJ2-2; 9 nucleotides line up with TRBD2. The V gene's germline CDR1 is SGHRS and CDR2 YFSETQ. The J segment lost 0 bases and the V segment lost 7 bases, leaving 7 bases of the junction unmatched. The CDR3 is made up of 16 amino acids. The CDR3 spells CASDAGGYSNTGELFF. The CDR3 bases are TGCGCCAGCGACGCGGGGGGGTATTCGAACACCGGGGAGCTGTTTTTT.

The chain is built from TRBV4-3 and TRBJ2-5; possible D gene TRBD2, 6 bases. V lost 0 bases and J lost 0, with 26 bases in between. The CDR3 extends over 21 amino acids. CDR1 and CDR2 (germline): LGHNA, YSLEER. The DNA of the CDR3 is TGCGCCAGCAGCCAAGATTTCGAGACTAGTCGTGTAGTCCCGTACCAAGAGACCCAGTACTTC. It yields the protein CASSQDFETSRVVPYQETQYF.

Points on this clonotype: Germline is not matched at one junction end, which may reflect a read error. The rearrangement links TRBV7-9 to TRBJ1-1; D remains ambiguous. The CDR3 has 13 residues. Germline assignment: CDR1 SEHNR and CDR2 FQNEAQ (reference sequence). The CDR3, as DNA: TGTGCCGGCAGCTTAGTAGGGAACACTGAAGCTTTCTTT. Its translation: CAGSLVGNTEAFF.

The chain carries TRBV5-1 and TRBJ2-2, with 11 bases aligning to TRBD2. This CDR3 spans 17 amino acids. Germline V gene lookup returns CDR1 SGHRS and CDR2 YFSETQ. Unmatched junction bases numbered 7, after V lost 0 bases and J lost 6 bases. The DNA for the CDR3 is TGCGCCAGCAGCTTGGAAGGTAGCGGGAGGGCCGCCGGGGAGCTGTTTTTT. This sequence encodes CASSLEGSGRAAGELFF.

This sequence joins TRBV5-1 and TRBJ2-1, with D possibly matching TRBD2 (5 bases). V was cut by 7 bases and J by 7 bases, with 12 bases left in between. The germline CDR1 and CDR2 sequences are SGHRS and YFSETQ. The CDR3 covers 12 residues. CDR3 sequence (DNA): TGCGCCAGCGTGGGAGTCTGGAATGAGCAGTTCTTC. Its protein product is CASVGVWNEQFF.

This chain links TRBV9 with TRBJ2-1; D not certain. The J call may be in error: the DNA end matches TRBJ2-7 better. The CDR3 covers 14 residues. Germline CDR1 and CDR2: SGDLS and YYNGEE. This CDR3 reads CASSFSQAYNEQYF. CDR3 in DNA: TGTGCCAGCAGCTTCTCTCAGGCCTACAATGAGCAGTACTTC.